Below, one T cell receptor (beta chain) is given with its context. Its antigen is unidentified. This CDR3 is also generated by other DNA sequences in the sample. These data belong to a study of shared clonotypes between healthy human individuals. General study results and limits: Richness estimates generally favored naive over memory subsets.

Germline CDR1 reads GTSNPN; CDR2 reads SVGIG (reference sequence). This CDR3 is built from 13 residues. Trimming stripped 2 bases from V and 0 bases from J, with 7 bases between. Genomic DNA of each subset was evenly split across several immunoSEQ plates. Profiled with immunoSEQ multiplex PCR; TCRdb holds only in-frame clones, not every one. This sample has roughly 2.5 million clones, with approximately 94% found just once. All donors qualified as healthy HIV-negative adults and had experienced no recent acute infections or vaccinations. The origin of this receptor is a man aged 18-30 years in good health. The rearrangement uses TRBV30 and TRBJ2-5, with D perhaps matching TRBD2 (5 bases). The sample comprised naive CD4+ T cells sorted from blood. Subset denoted: CD45RA+ positively selected. The CDR3 sequence: CAWSRGYQETQYF. The DNA of the CDR3 is TGTGCCTGGAGTAGAGGGTACCAAGAGACCCAGTACTTC.